This entry concerns a single T cell receptor beta chain. CDR1 and CDR2 from the germline V gene are SGHRS and YFSETQ. With V trimmed by 3 bases and J by 5 bases, 7 bases remained unmatched. The CDR3 extends over 15 amino acids. The data belong to a study of blood T cell repertoires in COVID-19. Overall study context: Whether acute or convalescent, the COVID-19 samples came from the United States, Italy and Spain. Sources were T cells, B-cell-depleted T cells, or PBMCs; the material itself was cDNA or gDNA.

Per the study methods: Researchers report that nucleated cell counts were estimated from reference gene primer amplification. The table came from immunoSEQ multiplex PCR; TCRdb's copy has only in-frame clones and leaves some out. That table furnishes V, J and clone size, whereas the DNA furnished D and trimming. The sample includes some 150,000 clones, about 90% of them seen just once. This clonotype originated in a man aged 50-60 years with active COVID-19. The sequencing input was peripheral blood. The chain recombines TRBV5-1 with TRBJ2-5, with TRBD1 matching over 10 bases. Here the CDR3 reads CASSSATGQGETQYF. In DNA, the CDR3 is TGCGCCAGCAGCTCAGCAACGGGACAGGGGGAGACCCAGTACTTC.